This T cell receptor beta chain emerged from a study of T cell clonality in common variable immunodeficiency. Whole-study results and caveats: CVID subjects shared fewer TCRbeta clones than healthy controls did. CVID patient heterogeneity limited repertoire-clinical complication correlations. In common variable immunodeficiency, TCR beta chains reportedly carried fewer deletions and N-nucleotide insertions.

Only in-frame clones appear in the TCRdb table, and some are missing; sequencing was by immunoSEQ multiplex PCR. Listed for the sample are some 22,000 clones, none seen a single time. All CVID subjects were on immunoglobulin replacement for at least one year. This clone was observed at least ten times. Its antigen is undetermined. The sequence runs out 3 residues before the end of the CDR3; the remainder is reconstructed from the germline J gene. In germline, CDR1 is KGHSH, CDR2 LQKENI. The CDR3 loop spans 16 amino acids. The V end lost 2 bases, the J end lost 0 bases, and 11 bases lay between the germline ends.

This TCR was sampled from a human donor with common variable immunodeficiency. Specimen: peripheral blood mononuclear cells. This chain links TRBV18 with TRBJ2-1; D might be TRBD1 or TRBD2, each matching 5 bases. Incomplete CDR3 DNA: TGTGCCAGCTCACCAGAGGGGTTTAACTCCTACAATGAG. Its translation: CASSPEGFNSYNE. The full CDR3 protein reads CASSPEGFNSYNEQFF.